This T cell receptor (beta chain) was sequenced for a study of blood T cells in healthy people across ages. Trimming took 5 bases from V and 11 from J; bases not matched to a gene: 18. The germline gives CDR1 DFQATT, CDR2 SNEGSKA (reference sequence). This CDR3 spans 15 amino acids. A sample-barcoded 5' primer and a J-beta primer mix were used in a second PCR of about 7 to 12 cycles. TCRdb analysed the 5' RACE reads with MiXCR anew, one entry per CDR3 protein. Here the sample spans more than 1.4 million distinct CDR3 sequences, around 42% being singletons. Specimen: blood. The receptor's source is a woman aged 18-29 years in good health. This chain joins TRBV20-1 and TRBJ2-5, with TRBD1 identical over 9 bases. The CDR3 region has the DNA TGCAGTGCTGGGTCCGTTTGGACAGGGGACCGTGAGCAGTACTTC. Translating it yields CSAGSVWTGDREQYF.